The 6 T cell receptor beta chains below all came from one sample that was sequenced in a study of blood T cells in healthy people across ages. Sample-barcoded 5' priming and a J-beta primer mix drove a second PCR of about 7 to 12 cycles. Via MiXCR, TCRdb re-called the 5' RACE reads, giving one row per CDR3 protein. The table lists about 940,000 distinct CDR3 sequences, 48% of them singletons, with around 15% in the top ten. Sequencing was done on a sample of blood. The receptors were gathered from a man aged 30 to 45 in good health.

The rearrangement joins TRBV5-1 to TRBJ2-4; 8 positions match TRBD1. The better agreement between TRBJ2-7 and the DNA end casts doubt on the J call. The germline CDR1 and CDR2 sequences are SGHRS and YFSETQ. The length of the CDR3 is 13 residues. This CDR3 is CASSWTGKNEQYF. For the CDR3, the DNA is TGCGCCAGCAGCTGGACAGGGAAGAACGAGCAGTACTTC.

J is TRBJ1-1 and V is TRBV3-1; D possibly corresponds to TRBD1 (6 bases). Germline assignment: CDR1 LGHDT and CDR2 YNNKEL (reference sequence). The CDR3 has 16 amino acids. V shed 6 bases and J shed 4 bases, with 21 bases lying between them. The CDR3: CASSPRTNRVRTEAFF. CDR3 nucleotide sequence: TGTGCCAGCAGTCCAAGGACAAACAGGGTTCGCACTGAAGCTTTCTTT.

This clonotype has ten or more counts. The rearrangement links TRBV5-1 to TRBJ2-7, with 7 bases fitting TRBD2. J lost 2 bases, V lost 4 bases, and 3 bases had no gene match. This CDR3 spans 13 amino acids. Germline lookup yields CDR1 SGHRS and CDR2 YFSETQ. CDR3 nucleotides: TGCGCCAGCAGCCCAGGGACTACCTACGAGCAGTACTTC. Amino acids: CASSPGTTYEQYF.

This clonotype was picked up many times. J is TRBJ2-6 and V is TRBV2; D is unclear. Per germline, CDR1 SNHLY and CDR2 FYNNEI. Trimming cost V 7 bases and J 4 bases, with 8 bases left between them. CDR3 size: 13 residues. CDR3 loop: CASKSTGANVLTF. DNA of the CDR3: TGTGCCAGCAAAAGTACCGGGGCCAACGTCCTGACTTTC.

J is TRBJ1-4 and V is TRBV4-1; TRBD1 aligns across 10 bases. This CDR3 spans 16 amino acids. V lost 0 bases, J lost 10 bases, and 8 bases stayed unmatched. From germline, CDR1 is MGHRA and CDR2 YSYEKL. CDR3 protein: CASSQDSDRGRGKLFF. In nucleotides, the CDR3 is TGCGCCAGCAGCCAAGATTCCGACAGGGGGCGGGGAAAACTGTTTTTT.

As regards this clonotype: The junction differs from germline at one of its ends, possibly a read error. V usage is TRBV28 and J usage is TRBJ2-5, with TRBD2 as a possible D gene (5 bases). This CDR3 comprises 13 residues. Germline V gives CDR1 MDHEN, CDR2 SYDVKM. The CDR3 reads CASSSHDGETQYF. CDR3 bases: TGTGCCAGCAGTTCTCACGACGGGGAGACCCAGTACTTT. The entire variable domain, with the rest obtained from reference TRBV28 and TRBJ2-5, is as follows: DVKVTQSSRYLVKRTGEKVFLECVQDMDHENMFWYRQDPGLGLRLIYFSYDVKMKEKGDIPEGYSVSREKKERFSLILESASTNQTSMYLCASSSHDGETQYFGPGTRLLVL.